This TCR beta chain emerged from a study of blood T cell repertoires in COVID-19. The CDR3 contains 15 residues. CDR1 and CDR2 from the germline V gene are SQVTM and ANQGSEA. V shed 7 bases, J shed 5 bases, and the junction held 11 bases outside the gene matches. Using immunoSEQ multiplex PCR, the repertoire was profiled, and TCRdb retains in-frame clones only, with some absent. This sample has fewer than 250,000 clones, with more than 85% found just once. The sample taken for sequencing was peripheral blood. The chain is built from TRBV29-1 and TRBJ2-7; TRBD2 aligns across 13 bases. This TCR came from a man aged 60-69 years with COVID-19, enrolled during active disease. For the CDR3, the DNA is TGCAGCGCCAGAGGGACTAGCGGGACCAGGGACGAGCAGTACTTC. The encoded protein is CSARGTSGTRDEQYF.